The TCR beta chain under discussion was sequenced for a study of graft-versus-host responses after intestinal transplantation. For the study at large: Recipients across the board were started on anti-thymocyte globulin induction, then kept on tacrolimus and steroids for two to four years. Findings of the study overall: Recipient marrow held GvH clones, some first seen in ileum or blood.

On this clone: Its cognate antigen is unknown.

Sequenced by immunoSEQ multiplex PCR; TCRdb stores in-frame clones only, minus some. The table records some 46,000 clones, approximately 92% of them present only once. The length of the CDR3 is 13 residues. The germline V gene has CDR1 SQVTM and CDR2 ANQGSEA. V lost 4 bases, J lost 3 bases, and 13 bases lay in between. The clonotype comes from a human patient who received an intestinal transplant, so some T cells may come from the graft donor. The chain links TRBV29-1 to TRBJ2-7, with D unresolved. This specimen was PBMCs, taken more than 750 days after a first intestinal transplant, on the day of a second. DNA of the CDR3: TGCAGCGTTGGGGCTATACGAGGCTACGAGCAGTACTTC. Protein sequence: CSVGAIRGYEQYF.